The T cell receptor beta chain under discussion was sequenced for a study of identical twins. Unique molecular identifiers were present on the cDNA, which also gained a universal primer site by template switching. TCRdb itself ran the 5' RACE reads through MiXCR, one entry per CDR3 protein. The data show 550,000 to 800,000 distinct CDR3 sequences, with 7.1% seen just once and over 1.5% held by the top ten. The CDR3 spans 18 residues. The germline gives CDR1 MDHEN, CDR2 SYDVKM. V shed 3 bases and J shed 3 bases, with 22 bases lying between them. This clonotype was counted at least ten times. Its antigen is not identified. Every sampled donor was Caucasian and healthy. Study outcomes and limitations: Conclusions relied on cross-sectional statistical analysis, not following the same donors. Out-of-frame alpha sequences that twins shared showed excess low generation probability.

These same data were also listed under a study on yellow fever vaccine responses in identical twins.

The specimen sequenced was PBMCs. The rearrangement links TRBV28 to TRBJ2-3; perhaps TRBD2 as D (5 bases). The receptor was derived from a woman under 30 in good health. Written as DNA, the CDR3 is TGTGCCAGCAGTTTCTATGACCCGGGGTGGTCTTCGACAGATACGCAGTATTTT. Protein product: CASSFYDPGWSSTDTQYF.